One and the same sample provided the 31 T cell receptor beta chains below, sequenced in a study of tumor and adjacent non-tumor tissue in lung cancer. Three rounds of nested PCR, following a modified ARM-PCR protocol, produced the TCRbeta library. TCRdb processed the multiplex PCR reads anew with MiXCR; each CDR3 protein has one entry. The table lists approximately 120,000 distinct CDR3 sequences, 60% to 70% of them singletons. The template was RNA from unsorted bulk tissue. Sequenced: lung tumor tissue. Receptors were obtained from a man aged 25-45 years with non-small cell lung cancer.

In its sample, this clonotype was seen once. At one end, the junction sequence differs from germline, possibly due to a read error. The chain has TRBV11-3 and TRBJ2-3; no firm D call. The CDR3 covers 13 residues. The germline V gene has CDR1 SGHNT and CDR2 YENEEA. CDR3 nucleotides: TGTGCCAGAAGCTTCGAGCACACAGATACGCAGTATTTC. Protein sequence: CARSFEHTDTQYF.

This clonotype was picked up many times. The chain carries TRBV20-1 and TRBJ2-4; possibly TRBD2 for D (6 bases). CDR1 DFQATT and CDR2 SNEGSKA come from the germline V gene (reference sequence). The CDR3 contains 14 residues. Trimming left V 4 bases short and J 0 bases short, with 10 bases between. CDR3 in DNA: TGCAGTGCTAAAGCGGGTGTAGCCAAAAACATTCAGTACTTC. It translates to CSAKAGVAKNIQYF.

Turning to this clonotype: It may be a read error: a sequence one base away is much more abundant. The CDR3 region has the DNA TGCAGTGCTGGTCCCGGGGGCACCGGGGAGCTGTTGTTT. It is translated as CSAGPGGTGELLF. The chain employs TRBV20-1 and TRBJ2-2; D may be TRBD1 or TRBD2 (6 bases each). This CDR3 comprises 13 residues. Per germline, CDR1 DFQATT and CDR2 SNEGSKA (reference sequence).

As concerns this clonotype: A much larger clone lies one base from this, so it may be a read error. V gene TRBV6-6 combines with J gene TRBJ1-5, with a possible D match to TRBD1 (6 bases). Germline V lookup: CDR1 MNHNY, CDR2 SVGAGI (reference sequence). V shed 5 bases and J shed 9 bases, with 17 bases lying between them. CDR3 length equals 14 residues. The CDR3 spells CASSPTGPLRPQHF. As DNA, the CDR3 is TGTGCCAGCAGTCCCACAGGGCCCCTAAGGCCCCAGCATTTT.

Regarding this clonotype: A much larger clone lies one base from this, so it may be a read error. This chain joins TRBV6-5 and TRBJ1-1; perhaps TRBD1 as D (5 bases). This CDR3 has 12 residues. V lost 5 bases and J lost 7, with 11 bases in between. The germline V gene encodes CDR1 MNHEY and CDR2 SVGAGI. The CDR3 sequence is CASSPWGHEAFF. In nucleotides, the CDR3 is TGTGCCAGCAGTCCCTGGGGCCATGAAGCTTTCTTT.

The rearrangement links TRBV4-1 to TRBJ1-3, with 7 bases fitting TRBD1. CDR1 MGHRA and CDR2 YSYEKL come from the germline V gene. CDR3 size: 16 residues. Trimming at V came to 6 bases and at J to 0 bases, leaving 8 bases not matched to a gene. The CDR3 coding sequence is TGCGCCAGCAGTCACACCTCAGGGGGCTCTGGAAACACCATATATTTT. It codes for CASSHTSGGSGNTIYF.

Comments on this clonotype: The conserved phenylalanine or tryptophan is not found at the CDR3 terminus, so this likely reflects a read error. V usage is TRBV18 and J usage is TRBJ2-7, with 7 bases lining up with TRBD2. The CDR3 is made up of 15 amino acids. J was trimmed by 2 bases and V by 3 bases; bases with no gene match: 7. CDR1 and CDR2 (germline): KGHSH, LQKENI. CDR3 region: CASSPPKAGTYEQYL. CDR3 nucleotides: TGTGCCAGCTCACCGCCGAAAGCGGGAACCTACGAGCAGTACCTC.

The sample holds a few counts of this clonotype. Since a much larger clone is just one base distant, this may be a read error. The chain couples TRBV11-1 to TRBJ2-2; 7 nucleotides line up with TRBD1. Germline V gene sequence: CDR1 SGHAT, CDR2 FQDESV (reference sequence). CDR3 length equals 15 residues. Trimming cost V 2 bases and J 3 bases; bases outside gene matches: 3. CDR3 protein: CASSLRTGDTGELFF. The DNA of the CDR3 is TGTGCCAGCAGCTTACGTACAGGGGACACCGGGGAGCTGTTTTTT.

This clonotype was detected ten times or more. The chain couples TRBV11-2 to TRBJ2-3, with D perhaps matching TRBD2 (7 bases). Germline V gene sequence: CDR1 SGHAT, CDR2 FQNNGV. The germline V and J ends were trimmed by 3 bases and 5 bases, with 15 bases remaining between them. The CDR3 loop spans 15 amino acids. The CDR3 loop reads CASSLGAGVGDTQYF. DNA for the CDR3: TGTGCCAGCAGCTTGGGGGCGGGAGTTGGAGATACGCAGTATTTT.

Notes on this clonotype: Because it lacks the conserved phenylalanine or tryptophan at the end, this CDR3 is likely a read error. This rearrangement joins TRBV4-3 to TRBJ2-2; 7 nucleotides agree with TRBD1. CDR1 and CDR2 (germline): LGHNA, YSLEER. Trimming at V came to 4 bases and at J to 7 bases, leaving 9 bases not matched to a gene. The CDR3 is made up of 15 amino acids. CDR3 protein: CASSLGQDGIGELFI. CDR3 sequence (DNA): TGCGCCAGCAGCCTAGGACAGGATGGCATCGGGGAGCTGTTTATT.

About this clonotype: Since a much larger clone is just one base distant, this may be a read error. No conserved phenylalanine or tryptophan is present at the end of the CDR3, so a read error is the likely explanation. J is TRBJ1-1 and V is TRBV20-1, with D uncertain. The CDR3 spans 12 residues. CDR1 and CDR2 from the germline V gene are DFQATT and SNEGSKA (reference sequence). The germline V and J ends were trimmed by 3 bases and 7 bases, with 12 bases remaining between them. CDR3: CSASADTFEAFI. The CDR3 DNA reads TGCAGTGCTAGCGCCGACACTTTTGAAGCTTTCATT.

This clonotype was counted a few times. This chain links TRBV24-1 with TRBJ2-2, with D hard to call. V was pared by 6 bases and J by 6 bases, with 7 bases between. The germline CDR1 and CDR2 sequences are KGHDR and SFDVKD. The CDR3 is 12 amino acids. The CDR3 spells CATSLTAGELFF. CDR3 nucleotides: TGTGCCACCAGTCTGACGGCCGGGGAGCTGTTTTTT.

For this clonotype: This may arise from a read error, as a much more abundant clone is one base away. This rearrangement joins TRBV4-2 to TRBJ1-4; TRBD1 matches 9 bases. J was trimmed by 7 bases and V by 4 bases; bases with no gene match: 10. CDR3 size: 16 residues. Germline values: CDR1 LGHNA, CDR2 YNFKEQ. The CDR3 bases are TGTGCCAGCAGCCTGTTTGTGGGACAGGGTGGTGAAAAACTGTTTTTT. Amino acid sequence: CASSLFVGQGGEKLFF.

The CDR3 is CASSAGDSLNTEAFF. The CDR3 coding sequence is TGCGCCAGCAGTGCAGGGGACAGTTTGAACACTGAAGCTTTCTTT. The rearrangement links TRBV10-2 to TRBJ1-1, with 7 bases aligning to TRBD1. The CDR3 sequence is 15 residues long. With 4 bases clipped from V and 0 bases from J, the junction kept 5 bases outside the gene matches. Per germline, CDR1 WSHSY and CDR2 SAAADI.

On this clonotype itself: Sequence at one end of the junction differs from germline and may be a read error. The V and J genes are TRBV5-5 and TRBJ1-5, with unresolved D. Germline lookup yields CDR1 SGHKS and CDR2 YYEKEE (reference sequence). The length of the CDR3 is 13 residues. CDR3 protein: CANSTQRNQSQHF. Written as DNA, the CDR3 is TGTGCCAACAGCACGCAGAGGAATCAGTCCCAGCATTTT.

This chain uses TRBV29-1 with TRBJ2-1; the D is unclear. In germline, CDR1 is SQVTM, CDR2 ANQGSEA. There are 14 residues in the CDR3. Trimming pared 0 bases from V and 7 bases from J, leaving 13 bases between. This chain's CDR3 is CSVEERQPQNEQFF. The CDR3 DNA reads as TGCAGCGTTGAAGAGCGCCAGCCCCAGAATGAGCAGTTCTTC.

The chain combines TRBV4-1 with TRBJ2-1; D unclear. Germline CDR1 and CDR2: MGHRA and YSYEKL. Trimming stripped 1 base from V and 5 bases from J, with 12 bases between. This CDR3 is 15 amino acids long. CDR3 nucleotides: TGCGCCAGCAGCCAAGTAGTGACAATTAACAATGAGCAGTTCTTC. This codes for CASSQVVTINNEQFF.

This clonotype was seen a handful of times. A read error may account for a junction end that differs from germline. The chain joins TRBV6-2 or TRBV6-3 to TRBJ1-2; D unclear. Germline V gene lookup returns CDR1 MNHEY and CDR2 SVGEGT. The length of the CDR3 is 13 residues. The CDR3, as DNA: TGTGCCAGAAGTTCACGGGTCCGCTATGGTTACACCTTC. Translation gives CARSSRVRYGYTF.

For this clonotype: Germline and junction disagree at one end, which may indicate a read error. The chain joins TRBV4-2 to TRBJ2-4; 7 positions match TRBD2. From germline, CDR1 is LGHNA and CDR2 YNFKEQ. CDR3 length equals 16 residues. The chain's CDR3 is CASSHGGGPAKNIQYF. CDR3 in DNA: TGTGCCAGTAGCCATGGGGGAGGGCCGGCCAAAAACATTCAGTACTTC.

Notes on this clonotype: At one end, the junction sequence differs from germline, possibly due to a read error. CDR3 in amino acids: CTSSFNRNTEAFF. The DNA of the CDR3 is TGCACCAGCAGCTTCAACAGGAACACTGAAGCTTTCTTT. The rearrangement uses TRBV5-1 and TRBJ1-1; D unclear. Germline values: CDR1 SGHRS, CDR2 YFSETQ. CDR3 size: 13 residues.

A word on this clonotype: A read error may be the cause here, since a much bigger clone is one base away. This chain uses TRBV12-3 or TRBV12-4 with TRBJ2-3, with TRBD2 matching 8 bases. The CDR3 consists of 15 residues. CDR3 nucleotide sequence: TGTGCCAGCAGTTTTGCACGGGGGGGCCCAGATACGCCGTATTTT. This codes for CASSFARGGPDTPYF.

The table lists this clonotype with a few counts. A read error is possible here, since a much larger clone lies one base away. The rearrangement uses TRBV20-1 and TRBJ1-2, with 9 bases that match TRBD1. Looked up from germline, CDR1 is DFQATT and CDR2 is SNEGSKA (reference sequence). CDR3 length: 14 residues. The CDR3 spells CSTRDWTGAYGYTF. The DNA for the CDR3 is TGCAGTACTAGAGATTGGACAGGGGCCTATGGCTACACCTTC.

The chain has TRBV6-2 or TRBV6-3 and TRBJ2-3, with TRBD2 identical over 12 bases. The CDR3 consists of 18 residues. The V gene end was trimmed by 0 bases and the J gene end by 0 bases; junction bases not matched to a gene: 4. Germline V gene data show CDR1 as MNHEY and CDR2 as SVGEGT. The CDR3 DNA is TGTGCCAGCAGTTACTCGACTAGCGGGGGCCTGAGCACAGATACGCAGTATTTT. Its translation is CASSYSTSGGLSTDTQYF.

This clonotype turned up a few times. Since a much larger clone is just one base distant, this may be a read error. The V and J genes are TRBV4-3 and TRBJ1-2, with D uncertain. This CDR3 spans 16 amino acids. CDR1 is LGHNA, CDR2 YSLEER, per germline. V was cut by 0 bases and J by 8 bases, with 19 bases left in between. In DNA, the CDR3 is TGCGCCAGCAGCCAAGATCCCGCAGGAACTCAATGCGGCTACACCTTC. This encodes CASSQDPAGTQCGYTF.

This sequence joins TRBV11-2 and TRBJ2-3; D uncertain. The CDR3 spans 15 residues. Germline V gene data show CDR1 as SGHAT and CDR2 as FQNNGV. V was pared by 1 base and J by 2 bases, with 10 bases between. This CDR3 reads CASSLGVRLTDTQYF. In DNA, the CDR3 is TGTGCCAGCAGCTTAGGTGTCCGGCTCACAGATACGCAGTATTTT.

Of note for this clonotype: The germline gene is not matched at one end of the junction; a read error may be the cause. The gene calls are TRBV6-2 or TRBV6-3 and TRBJ2-1; 14 nucleotides agree with TRBD2. There are 15 residues in the CDR3. Germline lookup yields CDR1 MNHEY and CDR2 SVGEGT. CDR3 region: CTSNTGLAGGAEQFF. CDR3 nucleotides: TGTACCAGCAACACCGGACTAGCGGGGGGCGCGGAGCAGTTCTTC.

About this clonotype itself: A much larger clone is a single base away; this may be a read error. The chain recombines TRBV4-1 with TRBJ1-5; 7 nucleotides line up with TRBD1. J lost 6 bases, V lost 1 base, and 9 bases had no gene match. Looked up from germline, CDR1 is MGHRA and CDR2 is YSYEKL. The CDR3 is 16 residues long. The CDR3 nucleotides are TGCGCCAGCAGCCAAGTAAGGGCCTGGGACAGTCAGCCCCAGCATTTT. It is translated as CASSQVRAWDSQPQHF.

With regard to this clonotype: A much bigger clone sits one base away, suggesting this may be a read error. The chain recombines TRBV12-3 or TRBV12-4 with TRBJ1-4; D is unclear. Trimming removed 5 bases from V and 4 bases from J, with 5 bases in between. The length of the CDR3 is 12 residues. The CDR3 DNA sequence: TGTGCCAGCAGTCCAATTAATGAAAAACTGTTTTTT. Translation: CASSPINEKLFF.

This clonotype turned up a few times. Sequence at one end of the junction differs from germline and may be a read error. The V call is TRBV4-1, the J call TRBJ2-1; TRBD1 is a possible D gene (8 bases). The CDR3 contains 15 residues. Germline V gives CDR1 MGHRA, CDR2 YSYEKL. The CDR3 is CTSSQGQGGNNEQFF. The CDR3 coding sequence is TGCACCAGCAGCCAAGGACAGGGAGGGAACAATGAGCAGTTCTTC.

The genes are TRBV11-2 and TRBJ2-7; no reliable D call. This CDR3 has 14 amino acids. CDR1 is SGHAT and CDR2 is FQNNGV in the germline V gene. Trimming took off 4 bases at V and 5 bases at J, with 15 bases between the two ends. CDR3 region: CASSSGARLNEQYF. As DNA, the CDR3 is TGTGCCAGCAGCTCCGGCGCTAGGCTCAACGAGCAGTACTTC.

Of note for this clonotype: Since a much larger clone is just one base distant, this may be a read error. The chain links TRBV20-1 to TRBJ1-2; TRBD1 is a possible D gene (5 bases). Trimming took off 3 bases at V and 10 bases at J, with 21 bases between the two ends. The CDR3 contains 14 residues. Germline CDR1 reads DFQATT; CDR2 reads SNEGSKA (reference sequence). This chain's CDR3 is CSARGRGEWDDYTF. For the CDR3, the DNA is TGCAGTGCTAGGGGGAGGGGTGAGTGGGATGACTACACCTTC.